This T cell receptor beta chain derives from a study of radiotherapy plus CTLA-4 blockade in lung cancer. General study findings and limits: Response, reportedly, was best predicted by interferon-beta along with early blood T cell clone dynamics.

TCRdb's table, derived via immunoSEQ multiplex PCR, lists solely in-frame clones and lacks some. This sample has roughly 44,000 clones, with nearly 90% found just once. A word on this clone: Its antigen is as yet unknown.

Germline lookup yields CDR1 PRHDT and CDR2 FYEKMQ (reference sequence). The CDR3 consists of 12 residues. V lost 5 bases to trimming and J lost 6 bases, with 8 bases between them. The receptor was isolated from a human donor with non-small cell lung cancer whose response to radiotherapy plus ipilimumab could not be evaluated. The gene calls are TRBV13 and TRBJ1-5, with no clear D. This specimen was peripheral blood, taken from a patient treated with radiotherapy plus ipilimumab. The CDR3 region has the DNA TGTGCCAGCAGCCTGCCCGGTCAGCCCCAGCATTTT. Translated, it gives CASSLPGQPQHF.